The clone carrying this T cell receptor beta chain came up once. Antigen specificity is unknown. The entry originates in a study of regulatory T cells in long-lasting Graves disease. V shed 6 bases and J shed 5 bases, with 14 bases lying between them. The CDR3 length is 14 residues. Germline CDR1 and CDR2: LNHDA and SQIVND (reference sequence). Findings and limits, study-wide: Because few samples were included, accuracy may have been lower.

Arm-PCR with iRepertoire HTBI primers amplified the CDR3 regions for these TCR beta libraries. TCRdb processed the multiplex PCR reads anew with MiXCR; each CDR3 protein has one entry. The sample carries hundreds of thousands of distinct CDR3 sequences, 16% recorded once. Time point here: newly diagnosed GD, antithyroid drugs for less than 3 months. Generation of the TCR library employed RNA extracted from PBMCs. Xi'an, China, was home to the endocrinology department that provided patients. The same sample was also used in a study of T cells in Graves' hyperthyroidism and ophthalmopathy. In that study: Lactation, pregnancy, other autoimmune disease or uncontrolled infection led to exclusion of patients. The primer set for the first-round RT-PCR of the TCR CDR3 was HTBI.

This sequence originates from a man aged 35 to 55 with Graves disease. The sequenced sample was peripheral blood mononuclear cells (PBMCs), obtained at new diagnosis, from a patient treated with antithyroid drugs. V usage is TRBV19 and J usage is TRBJ2-4, with D perhaps matching TRBD1 (5 bases). DNA of the CDR3: TGTGCCAGTAGCCCAGGGTTTGTGGAAAACATTCAGTACTTC. This encodes CASSPGFVENIQYF.